The 21 T cell receptor beta chains reported below all come from one sample, sequenced in a study of regulatory T cells in long-lasting Graves disease. TCR beta libraries were built with iRepertoire HTBI primers and Arm-PCR of CDR3 regions. Each CDR3 protein gets one entry after TCRdb re-called the multiplex PCR reads with MiXCR. The sample carries 520,000 or so distinct CDR3 sequences, around 12% recorded once. The sample's time point: newly diagnosed GD, antithyroid drugs for less than 3 months. The TCR library was made from RNA that had been extracted from PBMCs in TRIzol. These same data were also listed under a study on T cells in Graves' hyperthyroidism and ophthalmopathy.

The starting material was peripheral blood mononuclear cells (PBMCs), obtained at new diagnosis, from a patient treated with antithyroid drugs. Receptors originate from a woman in her 30s with Graves disease.

The chain couples TRBV7-9 to TRBJ2-7; the match to TRBD2 covers 10 bases. This CDR3 is 17 amino acids long. Losses at the gene ends were 1 base for V and 4 bases for J; bases not matched to a gene: 10. The germline CDR1 and CDR2 sequences are SEHNR and FQNEAQ (reference sequence). CDR3 in DNA: TGTGCCAGCAGCTTAGATCTAGCGGGAGAGGGGTCTTACGAGCAGTACTTC. The encoded protein is CASSLDLAGEGSYEQYF.

V and J are TRBV7-9 and TRBJ1-5, with D unclear. The CDR3 consists of 17 residues. Trimming removed 1 base at V and 0 bases at J, with 13 bases between. Germline-derived CDR1 and CDR2 are SEHNR and FQNEAQ (reference sequence). The CDR3 spells CASSLGPPGYSNQPQHF. The DNA for the CDR3 is TGTGCCAGCAGCTTAGGTCCCCCCGGGTATAGCAATCAGCCCCAGCATTTT.

This clonotype was seen a handful of times. The chain carries TRBV2 and TRBJ1-1; D might be TRBD1 (5 bases). The germline gives CDR1 SNHLY, CDR2 FYNNEI. The CDR3 extends over 12 amino acids. Trimming stripped 9 bases from V and 0 bases from J, with 8 bases between. Here the CDR3 DNA reads TGTGCCAGTGACAGAGTGAACACTGAAGCTTTCTTT. Its protein product is CASDRVNTEAFF.

The V call is TRBV5-6, the J call TRBJ1-6; TRBD1 aligns across 10 bases. J was trimmed by 7 bases and V by 2 bases; bases with no gene match: 6. This CDR3 comprises 16 residues. CDR1 is SGHDT, CDR2 YYEEEE, per germline. The CDR3 here is CASSFRDRGFNSPLHF. CDR3 bases: TGTGCCAGCAGCTTTCGGGACAGGGGTTTCAATTCACCCCTCCACTTT. Full variable domain (remainder filled in from reference TRBV5-6 and TRBJ1-6): DAGVTQSPTHLIKTRGQQVTLRCSPKSGHDTVSWYQQALGQGPQFIFQYYEEEERQRGNFPDRFSGHQFPNYSSELNVNALLLGDSALYLCASSFRDRGFNSPLHFGNGTRLTVT.

This clonotype was detected many times. As DNA, the CDR3 is TGTGCCAGCTCACCCTCCGGGGTAGACTATGGCTACACCTTC. Protein: CASSPSGVDYGYTF. The J gene is TRBJ1-2, the V gene TRBV18; D is undetermined. CDR1 and CDR2 from the germline V gene are KGHSH and LQKENI. The CDR3 length is 14 residues. The V and J ends lost 3 bases and 3 bases respectively, with 11 bases between them.

There are many counts of this clonotype. The V gene is TRBV11-2, the J gene TRBJ2-7, with D perhaps TRBD2 (6 bases). The V end lost 3 bases, the J end lost 3 bases, and 15 bases lay between the germline ends. The CDR3 has 15 amino acids. The germline gives CDR1 SGHAT, CDR2 FQNNGV. The CDR3: CASSFRRDSYYEQYF. CDR3 bases: TGTGCCAGCAGCTTCAGGAGGGACTCGTACTACGAGCAGTACTTC.

V usage is TRBV6-5 and J usage is TRBJ1-3; weak D call: TRBD1 (6 bases). V was trimmed by 2 bases and J by 0 bases, leaving 11 bases between them. The CDR3 spans 16 residues. Germline V gives CDR1 MNHEY, CDR2 SVGAGI. The CDR3 protein is CASSYDLGGSGNTIYF. The CDR3, as DNA: TGTGCCAGCAGTTACGACCTAGGGGGCTCTGGAAACACCATATATTTT.

There are a few counts of this clonotype. A much larger clone is a single base away; this may be a read error. The chain links TRBV24-1 to TRBJ2-3, with 7 bases lining up with TRBD1. The V gene's germline CDR1 is KGHDR and CDR2 SFDVKD. CDR3 size: 16 residues. This CDR3 reads CATSDDRDSGTDAQYF. The CDR3 DNA sequence: TGTGCCACCAGTGATGACCGGGACAGTGGCACAGATGCGCAGTATTTT.

This clonotype was picked up many times. The V gene is TRBV20-1, the J gene TRBJ1-3; possibly TRBD1 for D (6 bases). This CDR3 has 13 amino acids. V lost 5 bases and J lost 4, with 12 bases in between. From germline, CDR1 is DFQATT and CDR2 SNEGSKA (reference sequence). The CDR3 region has the DNA TGCAGTGCTGTCCGGGACATCGGAAACACCATATATTTT. Its translation: CSAVRDIGNTIYF.

This clonotype was seen a few times. The chain employs TRBV12-3 or TRBV12-4 and TRBJ2-3, with 10 bases that match TRBD2. Trimming at V came to 4 bases and at J to 6 bases, leaving 7 bases not matched to a gene. There are 15 residues in the CDR3. The CDR3 loop is CASSSSLAGTDTQYF. The CDR3 DNA reads TGTGCCAGCAGTTCTTCACTAGCGGGAACGGATACGCAGTATTTT.

This clonotype was counted between two and nine times. The chain combines TRBV6-5 with TRBJ2-7, with unresolved D. The V end lost 2 bases, the J end lost 4 bases, and 9 bases lay between the germline ends. Germline V gene sequence: CDR1 MNHEY, CDR2 SVGAGI. This CDR3 comprises 13 residues. The CDR3: CASSYASGYEQYF. The DNA for the CDR3 is TGTGCCAGCAGTTACGCTAGTGGGTACGAGCAGTACTTC.

This clonotype was counted many times. This chain joins TRBV29-1 and TRBJ1-2; D gene ambiguous. CDR1 is SQVTM, CDR2 ANQGSEA, per germline. V was clipped by 4 bases and J by 1 base, with 13 bases between them. The length of the CDR3 is 14 residues. CDR3 in amino acids: CSVVLLTINYGYTF. CDR3 sequence (DNA): TGCAGCGTTGTCCTACTTACCATTAACTATGGCTACACCTTC.

The table lists this clonotype with many counts. V and J are TRBV9 and TRBJ1-2; D remains unclear. Trimming cost V 0 bases and J 4 bases, with 7 bases left between them. Germline CDR1 reads SGDLS; CDR2 reads YYNGEE. The CDR3 sequence is 13 residues long. DNA of the CDR3: TGTGCCAGCAGCGTAGGAGGGTTCTATGGCTACACCTTC. As protein: CASSVGGFYGYTF.

The rearrangement joins TRBV6-2 or TRBV6-3 to TRBJ2-2, with 7 nucleotides matching TRBD2. The germline V gene encodes CDR1 MNHEY and CDR2 SVGEGT. The CDR3 runs 15 residues. Trimming cost V 4 bases and J 5 bases; bases outside gene matches: 7. CDR3 residues: CASSSGLAETGELFF. The CDR3, as DNA: TGTGCCAGCAGTTCAGGGCTAGCGGAAACCGGGGAGCTGTTTTTT.

This clonotype occurred many times. The CDR3 DNA is TGTGCCAGCAGCCCACAGGGAAAGGGTACCTACGAGCAGTACTTC. Protein: CASSPQGKGTYEQYF. The chain uses TRBV28 and TRBJ2-7, with a tentative D call TRBD1 (6 bases). V dropped 6 bases and J dropped 2 bases, with 17 bases sitting between them. Germline lookup yields CDR1 MDHEN and CDR2 SYDVKM. The CDR3 contains 15 residues. Filled out from reference TRBV28 and TRBJ2-7, the complete variable domain reads DVKVTQSSRYLVKRTGEKVFLECVQDMDHENMFWYRQDPGLGLRLIYFSYDVKMKEKGDIPEGYSVSREKKERFSLILESASTNQTSMYLCASSPQGKGTYEQYFGPGTRLTVT.

Concerning this clonotype itself: A far more abundant clone sits one base away, making this likely a read error. The DNA of the CDR3 is TGTGCCAGCAGTGAAAGAATAGCGTATGAGCAGTACTTC. This gives the protein CASSERIAYEQYF. The chain links TRBV2 to TRBJ2-5; D is possibly TRBD2 (5 bases). Trimming took off 2 bases at V and 11 bases at J, with 15 bases between the two ends. Germline CDR1 SNHLY, CDR2 FYNNEI. This CDR3 spans 13 amino acids.

Many counts were recorded for this clonotype. V usage is TRBV24-1 and J usage is TRBJ2-1, with 7 bases fitting TRBD2. The junction had 11 bases not matched to a gene; V was cut back by 3 bases and J by 4 bases. Per the germline V gene, CDR1 is KGHDR and CDR2 is SFDVKD. This CDR3 is 17 amino acids long. CDR3: CATSDHPSGSMYNEQFF. The CDR3 DNA sequence: TGTGCCACCAGTGATCACCCTAGCGGCAGTATGTACAATGAGCAGTTCTTC.

There are a few counts of this clonotype. The genes are TRBV6-9 and TRBJ2-1; 8 positions agree with TRBD2. Germline V gene data show CDR1 as MNHGY and CDR2 as SVAAGI. The CDR3 extends over 17 amino acids. Germline trimming cut 4 bases from V and 2 bases from J; bases unmatched to any gene: 10. The DNA for the CDR3 is TGTGCCAGCAGTTCTGTGATGGGACTAGGCGCCTACAATGAGCAGTTCTTC. Translated, it gives CASSSVMGLGAYNEQFF.

V is TRBV7-9 and J is TRBJ2-7, with 8 bases aligning to TRBD2. This CDR3 contains 17 residues. Germline CDR1 is SEHNR and CDR2 is FQNEAQ (reference sequence). J was trimmed by 0 bases and V by 1 base; bases with no gene match: 8. In DNA, the CDR3 is TGTGCCAGCAGCTTAGGTTCTAGCGGGTTCCTCTCCTACGAGCAGTACTTC. This codes for CASSLGSSGFLSYEQYF.

This clonotype has a handful of counts. The CDR3 nucleotides read TGCAGTGCTAGTGCCTATTCAAAACTGTTTTTT. The encoded protein is CSASAYSKLFF. This chain uses TRBV20-1 with TRBJ1-4, with D hard to call. V lost 3 bases, J lost 10 bases, and 9 bases lay in between. The CDR3 runs to 11 residues. Germline-derived CDR1 and CDR2 are DFQATT and SNEGSKA (reference sequence).

This clonotype was seen a handful of times. V is TRBV7-6 and J is TRBJ1-5, with no clear D. In germline, CDR1 is SGHVS, CDR2 FNYEAQ. The CDR3 spans 16 residues. Trimming stripped 0 bases from V and 5 bases from J, with 14 bases between. The CDR3 spells CASSLAYGNGDQPQHF. DNA of the CDR3: TGTGCCAGCAGCTTAGCCTACGGGAATGGGGATCAGCCCCAGCATTTT. The full variable domain, rest sourced from reference TRBV7-6 and TRBJ1-5, is GAGVSQSPRYKVTKRGQDVALRCDPISGHVSLYWYRQALGQGPEFLTYFNYEAQQDKSGLPNDRFSAERPEGSISTLTIQRTEQRDSAMYRCASSLAYGNGDQPQHFGDGTRLSIL.